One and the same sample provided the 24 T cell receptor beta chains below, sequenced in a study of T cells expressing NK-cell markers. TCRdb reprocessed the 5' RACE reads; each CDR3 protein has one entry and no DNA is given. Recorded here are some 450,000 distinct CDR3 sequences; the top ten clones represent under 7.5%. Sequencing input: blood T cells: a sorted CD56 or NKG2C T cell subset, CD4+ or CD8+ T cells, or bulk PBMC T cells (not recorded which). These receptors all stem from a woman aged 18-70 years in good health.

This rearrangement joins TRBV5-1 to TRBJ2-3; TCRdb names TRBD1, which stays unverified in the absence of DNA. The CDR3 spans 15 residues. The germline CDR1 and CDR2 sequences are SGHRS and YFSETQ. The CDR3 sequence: CASSLRTASTDTQYF.

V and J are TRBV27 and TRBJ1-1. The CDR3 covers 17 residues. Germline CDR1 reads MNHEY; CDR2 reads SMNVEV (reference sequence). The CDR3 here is CASSFAFGETVNTEAFF.

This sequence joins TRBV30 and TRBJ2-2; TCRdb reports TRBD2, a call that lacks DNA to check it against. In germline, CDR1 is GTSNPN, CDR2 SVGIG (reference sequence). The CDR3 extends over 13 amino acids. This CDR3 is CAWAGPYTGELFF.

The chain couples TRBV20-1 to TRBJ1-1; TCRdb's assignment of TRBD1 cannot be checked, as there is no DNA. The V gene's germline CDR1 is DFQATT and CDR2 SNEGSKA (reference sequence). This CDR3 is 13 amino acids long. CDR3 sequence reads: CSASGRGGTEAFF.

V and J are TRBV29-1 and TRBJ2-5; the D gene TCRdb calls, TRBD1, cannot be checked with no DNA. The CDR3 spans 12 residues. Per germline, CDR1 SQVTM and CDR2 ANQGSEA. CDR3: CSADRGLETQYF.

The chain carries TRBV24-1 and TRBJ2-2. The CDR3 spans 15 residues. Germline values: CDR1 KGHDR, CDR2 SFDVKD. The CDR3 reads CATSDLPGDSGELFF.

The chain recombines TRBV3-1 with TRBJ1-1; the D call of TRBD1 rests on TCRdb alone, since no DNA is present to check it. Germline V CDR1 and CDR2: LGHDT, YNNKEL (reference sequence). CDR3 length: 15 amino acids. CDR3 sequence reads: CASSQNSPGQLEAFF. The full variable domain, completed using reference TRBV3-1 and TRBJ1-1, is DTAVSQTPKYLVTQMGNDKSIKCEQNLGHDTMYWYKQDSKKFLKIMFSYNNKELIINETVPNRFSPKSPDKAHLNLHINSLELGDSAVYFCASSQNSPGQLEAFFGQGTRLTVV.

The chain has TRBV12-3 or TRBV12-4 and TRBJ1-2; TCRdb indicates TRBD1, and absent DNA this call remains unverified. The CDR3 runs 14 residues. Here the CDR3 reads CASSRDRGRDGYTF.

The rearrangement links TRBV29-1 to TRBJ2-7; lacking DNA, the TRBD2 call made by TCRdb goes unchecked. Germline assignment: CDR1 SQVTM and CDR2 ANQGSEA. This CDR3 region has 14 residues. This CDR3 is CSARGGRYAYEQYF.

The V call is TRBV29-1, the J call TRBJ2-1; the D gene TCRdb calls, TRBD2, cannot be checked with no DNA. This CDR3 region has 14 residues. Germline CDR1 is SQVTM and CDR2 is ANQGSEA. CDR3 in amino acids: CSVGLAGGPYEQFF.

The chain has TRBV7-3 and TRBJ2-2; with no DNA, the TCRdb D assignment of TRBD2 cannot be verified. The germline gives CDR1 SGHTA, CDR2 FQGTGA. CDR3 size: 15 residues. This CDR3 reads CASSLRGLAGGELFF. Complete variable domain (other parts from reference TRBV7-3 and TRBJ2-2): GAGVSQTPSNKVTEKGKYVELRCDPISGHTALYWYRQSLGQGPEFLIYFQGTGAADDSGLPNDRFFAVRPEGSVSTLKIQRTERGDSAVYLCASSLRGLAGGELFFGEGSRLTVL.

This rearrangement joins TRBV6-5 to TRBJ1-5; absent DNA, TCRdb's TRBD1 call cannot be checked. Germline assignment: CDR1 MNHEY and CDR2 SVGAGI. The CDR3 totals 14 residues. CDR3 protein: CASSSLSGSQPQHF.

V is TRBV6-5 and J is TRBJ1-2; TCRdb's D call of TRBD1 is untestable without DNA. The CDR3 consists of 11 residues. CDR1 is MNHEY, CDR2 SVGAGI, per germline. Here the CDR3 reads CASRQGNGYTF.

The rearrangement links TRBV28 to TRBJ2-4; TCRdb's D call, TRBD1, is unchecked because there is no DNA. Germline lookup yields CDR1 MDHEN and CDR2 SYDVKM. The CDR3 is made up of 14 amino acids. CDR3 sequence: CASKIGQGGNIQYF.

The CDR3 loop reads CASSPWATSGGRNEQFF. The genes are TRBV7-8 and TRBJ2-1; the D call of TRBD2 rests on TCRdb alone, since no DNA is present to check it. This CDR3 spans 17 amino acids. Germline assignment: CDR1 SGHVS and CDR2 FQNEAQ.

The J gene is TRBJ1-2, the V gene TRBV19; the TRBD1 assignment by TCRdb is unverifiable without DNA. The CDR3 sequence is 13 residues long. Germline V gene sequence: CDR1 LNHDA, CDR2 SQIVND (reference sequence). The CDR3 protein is CASSTHRGYGYTF. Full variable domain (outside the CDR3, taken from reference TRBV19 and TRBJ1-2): DGGITQSPKYLFRKEGQNVTLSCEQNLNHDAMYWYRQDPGQGLRLIYYSQIVNDFQKGDIAEGYSVSREKKESFPLTVTSAQKNPTAFYLCASSTHRGYGYTFGSGTRLTVV.

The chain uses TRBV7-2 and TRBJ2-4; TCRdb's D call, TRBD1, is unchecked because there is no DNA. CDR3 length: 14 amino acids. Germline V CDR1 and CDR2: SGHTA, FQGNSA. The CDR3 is CASSVTGEENIQYF.

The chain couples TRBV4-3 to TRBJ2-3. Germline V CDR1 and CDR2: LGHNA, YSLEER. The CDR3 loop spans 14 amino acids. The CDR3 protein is CASSQGSHTDTQYF.

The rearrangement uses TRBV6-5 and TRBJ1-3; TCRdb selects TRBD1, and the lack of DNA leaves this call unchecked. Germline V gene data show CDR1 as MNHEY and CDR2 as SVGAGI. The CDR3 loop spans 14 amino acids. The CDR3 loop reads CASSYGGSGNTIYF.

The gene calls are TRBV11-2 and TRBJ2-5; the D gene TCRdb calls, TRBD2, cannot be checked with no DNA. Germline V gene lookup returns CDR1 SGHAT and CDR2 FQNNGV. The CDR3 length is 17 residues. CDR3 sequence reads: CASSLRYTSGGQETQYF.

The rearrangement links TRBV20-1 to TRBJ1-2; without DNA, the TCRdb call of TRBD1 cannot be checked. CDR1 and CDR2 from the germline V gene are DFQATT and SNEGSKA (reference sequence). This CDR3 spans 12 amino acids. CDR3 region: CSAHTGSGGYTF.

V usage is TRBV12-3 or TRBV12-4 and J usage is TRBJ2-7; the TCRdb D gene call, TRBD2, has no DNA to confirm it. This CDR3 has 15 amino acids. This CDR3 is CASSLGPLTSYEQYF.

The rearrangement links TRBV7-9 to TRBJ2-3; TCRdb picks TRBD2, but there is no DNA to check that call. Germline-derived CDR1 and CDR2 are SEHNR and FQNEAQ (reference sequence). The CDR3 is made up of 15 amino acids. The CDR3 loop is CASSLGPSGSDTQYF.

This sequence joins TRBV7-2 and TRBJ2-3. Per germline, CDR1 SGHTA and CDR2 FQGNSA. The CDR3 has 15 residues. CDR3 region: CASSPTLSTTDTQYF.